A single T cell receptor (beta chain) is shown here with its context. The antigen it recognizes is unknown. No base quality values were provided; no much bigger clone lies one nucleotide off. Collaborating institutions collected whole blood in K2EDTA tubes following their own protocols. Collaborator samples were shipped for TCRbeta analysis as frozen whole blood, isolated PBMCs, or DNA extracted from either sample type. The germline V gene sets CDR1 to MNHEY and CDR2 to SVGEGT. V sheds 6 bases and J sheds 6 bases, leaving 15 bases between their ends. Including cysteine and phenylalanine, the CDR3 has 15 amino acids. The read is trimmed to its CDR3 DNA, 45 bases read in frame from base 1. The immunoSEQ Assay, a bias-controlled multiplex PCR, was used to amplify TCRbeta CDR3 regions from genomic DNA. Per the source publication's procedure: Within the assay, amplification of reference gene primers was used to estimate how many nucleated cells each sample contained. To quantify the absolute abundance of each unique TCRbeta CDR3 rearrangement, sequence reads were collapsed and filtered. For each sample, productive Simpson clonality was calculated as the square root of Simpson's diversity index over productive rearrangements. Not all clones reach the TCRdb copy of this immuneACCESS table, which keeps in-frame sequences only. Checked studies attribute under half of the gap to unresolved V genes and leave the rest unexplained. The V and J calls and clone size come from that table; D and trimming were worked out from the DNA. Across this sample there are roughly 110,000 clones, with approximately 85% seen only once. Over 1.2% of the sample rests with the top ten.

These data originate in a study of blood T cell repertoires in COVID-19 (TCRdb year 2020). Background on the whole study: Collaborator samples came from the United States, Italy and Spain and covered acute and convalescent phases of COVID-19. The prospective study material was composed of cDNA or gDNA derived from T cells, B-cell-depleted T cells, or PBMCs. Subjects who had been exposed to COVID-19, were actively infected with it, or had recovered from it provided the deeply sampled blood TCRbeta repertoires that made up the dataset. The repertoires were made available in a free public database intended to serve as a resource for research on the immune response to SARS-CoV-2. Samples came from the ongoing ImmuneRACE study (first 160 participants) plus 1,254 subjects from 6 global collaborators. Nearly every sample came with metadata listing a de-identified subject ID, COVID-19 status, age in years and sex. HLA class I and class II types, where available, came from metadata supplied by the sample provider rather than from assay-based typing. Overall study results and their limits: The quantity of clinical and demographic metadata differed by source and by participant and was supplied without curation.

The clonotype was recovered from a middle-aged man with acute or convalescent COVID-19. This sequence uses TRBV6-2 or TRBV6-3 and TRBJ1-6; a weak D assignment points to TRBD1 (6 bases agree). The sequencing sample was made of peripheral blood. At the DNA level, the sequence is TGTGCCAGCAGCCCACAGGGCTGGGGTAATTCACCCCTCCACTTT. This gives the protein CASSPQGWGNSPLHF.